The clone carrying this TCR beta chain was seen a handful of times. This sample was taken from a study of control samples from healthy donors and cancer patients. From germline, CDR1 is LGHNA and CDR2 YSLEER. The CDR3 loop spans 12 amino acids. Trimming removed 0 bases from V and 11 bases from J, with 10 bases in between. TCRdb keeps only in-frame clones here, not all; method: immunoSEQ multiplex PCR. This table has about 120,000 clones, about 89% appearing once. The sample consisted of blood. The genes are TRBV4-3 and TRBJ1-1, with D perhaps TRBD1 (5 bases). The TCR originated in a man aged 55 to 70 in good health. The CDR3 region has the DNA TGCGCCAGCAGCCAAGATGGGGGTAAGGCTTTCTTT. The encoded protein is CASSQDGGKAFF.